This entry is about one TCR beta chain. Its antigen is as yet unknown. The data stem from a study of blood T cells in healthy people across ages. Next came a second PCR, run for about 7 to 12 cycles, which used a sample-barcoded 5' primer along with a J-beta primer mix. The study obtained at least 2.5 million CDR3-containing paired-end reads from every sample. TCRdb passed the 5' RACE reads through MiXCR, listing each CDR3 protein once. Of 1,500,000 or so distinct CDR3 sequences listed, roughly 59% are singletons. Study observations and caveats: Leaving the PBMCs unsorted stopped any conclusive comparison of naive versus antigen-experienced cells. In older individuals, TCR beta diversity per million T cells was lower, falling roughly linearly with age.

Sequences were obtained from blood. This clonotype was sampled from a young man in good health.

The CDR3 region is CASSQLISGRSSYEQYF. CDR3 in DNA: TGTGCCAGCAGCCAACTCATTTCAGGACGAAGCTCCTACGAGCAGTACTTC. This chain connects TRBV4-2 to TRBJ2-7; D gene unclear. Germline V gene sequence: CDR1 LGHNA, CDR2 YNFKEQ. V gave up 2 bases and J gave up 0 bases, with 17 bases separating them. This CDR3 comprises 17 residues.